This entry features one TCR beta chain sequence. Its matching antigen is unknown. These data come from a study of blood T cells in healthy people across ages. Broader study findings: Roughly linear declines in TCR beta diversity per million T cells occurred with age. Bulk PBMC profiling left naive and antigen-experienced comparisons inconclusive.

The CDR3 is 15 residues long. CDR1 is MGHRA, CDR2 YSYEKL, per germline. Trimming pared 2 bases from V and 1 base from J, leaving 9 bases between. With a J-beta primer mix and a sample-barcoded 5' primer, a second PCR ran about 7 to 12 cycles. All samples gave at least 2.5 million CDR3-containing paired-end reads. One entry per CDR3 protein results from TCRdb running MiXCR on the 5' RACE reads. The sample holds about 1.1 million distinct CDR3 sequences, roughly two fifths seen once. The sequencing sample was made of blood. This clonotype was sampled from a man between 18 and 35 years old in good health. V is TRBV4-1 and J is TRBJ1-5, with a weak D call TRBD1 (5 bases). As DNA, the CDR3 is TGCGCCAGCAGCCAAACGGCAGGGAGCAATCAGCCCCAGCATTTT. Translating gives CASSQTAGSNQPQHF.